This T cell receptor beta chain was identified during a study of cytomegalovirus exposure and HLA in healthy donors. Study outcomes and limitations: Reports state that TCR beta sequences accurately predicted most subjects' HLA-A and HLA-B alleles.

The CDR3 length is 15 residues. The junction had 6 bases not matched to a gene; V was cut back by 4 bases and J by 2 bases. CDR1 and CDR2 (germline): SGDLS, YYNGEE. About this clone itself: The antigen remains undetermined.

Both 60 Vbeta primers and 13 Jbeta primers went into the PCR. Produced via immunoSEQ multiplex PCR; TCRdb's table is partial and in-frame only. This sample has 150,000 to 180,000 clones; 80% occur once, and the top ten carry 5.6%. The rearrangement joins TRBV9 to TRBJ2-1; 7 bases map to TRBD2. Sequenced material: PBMCs. The sequence was obtained from a woman between 40 and 55 years old in good health and CMV-seropositive. The CDR3 protein is CASSPLATTYNEQFF. DNA for the CDR3: TGTGCCAGCAGCCCACTAGCGACCACCTACAATGAGCAGTTCTTC.